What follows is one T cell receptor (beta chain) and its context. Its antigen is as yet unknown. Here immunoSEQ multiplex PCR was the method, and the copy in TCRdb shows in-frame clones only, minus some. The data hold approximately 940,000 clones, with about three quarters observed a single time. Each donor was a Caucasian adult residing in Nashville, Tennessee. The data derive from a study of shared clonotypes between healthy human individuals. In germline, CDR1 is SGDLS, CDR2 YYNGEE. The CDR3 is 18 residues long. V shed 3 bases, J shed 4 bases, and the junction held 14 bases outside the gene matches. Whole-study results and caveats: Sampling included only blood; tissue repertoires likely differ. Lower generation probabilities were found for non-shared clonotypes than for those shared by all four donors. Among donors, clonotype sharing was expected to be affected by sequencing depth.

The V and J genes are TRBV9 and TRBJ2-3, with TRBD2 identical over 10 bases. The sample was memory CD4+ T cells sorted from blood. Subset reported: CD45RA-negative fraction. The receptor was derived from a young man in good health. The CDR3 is CASSASLKRGGPSDTQYF. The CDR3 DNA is TGTGCCAGCAGCGCCAGTTTAAAGCGGGGGGGGCCTTCAGATACGCAGTATTTT.